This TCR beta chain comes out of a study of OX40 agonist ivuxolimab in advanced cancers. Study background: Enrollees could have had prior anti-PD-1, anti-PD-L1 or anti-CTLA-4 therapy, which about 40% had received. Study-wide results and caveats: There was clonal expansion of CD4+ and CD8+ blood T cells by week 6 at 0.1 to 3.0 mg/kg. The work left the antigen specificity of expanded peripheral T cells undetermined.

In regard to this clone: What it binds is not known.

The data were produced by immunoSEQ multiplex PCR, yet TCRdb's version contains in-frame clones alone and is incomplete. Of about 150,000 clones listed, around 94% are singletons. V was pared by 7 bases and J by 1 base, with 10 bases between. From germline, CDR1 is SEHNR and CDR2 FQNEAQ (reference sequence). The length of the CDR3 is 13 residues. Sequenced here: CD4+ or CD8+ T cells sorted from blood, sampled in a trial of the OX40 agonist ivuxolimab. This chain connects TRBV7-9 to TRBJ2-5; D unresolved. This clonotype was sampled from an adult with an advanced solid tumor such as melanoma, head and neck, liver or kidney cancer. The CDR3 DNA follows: TGTGCCAGCATGAGAGGTTTCCAAGAGACCCAGTACTTC. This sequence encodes CASMRGFQETQYF.